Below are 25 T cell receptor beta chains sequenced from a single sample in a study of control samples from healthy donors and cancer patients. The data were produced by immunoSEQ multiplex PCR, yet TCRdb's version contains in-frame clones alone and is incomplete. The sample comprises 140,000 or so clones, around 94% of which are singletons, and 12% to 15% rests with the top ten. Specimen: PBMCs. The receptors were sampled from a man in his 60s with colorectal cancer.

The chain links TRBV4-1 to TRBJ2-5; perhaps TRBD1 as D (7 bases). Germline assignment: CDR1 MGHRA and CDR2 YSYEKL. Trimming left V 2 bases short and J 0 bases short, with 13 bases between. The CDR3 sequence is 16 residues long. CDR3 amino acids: CASSQKEGAYQETQYF. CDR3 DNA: TGCGCCAGCAGCCAAAAGGAGGGGGCGTACCAAGAGACCCAGTACTTC.

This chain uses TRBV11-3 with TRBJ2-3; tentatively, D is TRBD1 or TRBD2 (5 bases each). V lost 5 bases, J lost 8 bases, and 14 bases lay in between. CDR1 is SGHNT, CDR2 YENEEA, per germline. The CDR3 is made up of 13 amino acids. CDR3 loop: CASSPGPAGTQYF. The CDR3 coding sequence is TGTGCCAGCAGCCCGGGGCCGGCGGGTACGCAGTATTTT.

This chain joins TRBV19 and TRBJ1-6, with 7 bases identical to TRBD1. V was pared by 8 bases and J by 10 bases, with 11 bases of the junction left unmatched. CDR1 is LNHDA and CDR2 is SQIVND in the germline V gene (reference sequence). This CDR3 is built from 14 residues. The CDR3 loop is CASLSRARGSPLHF. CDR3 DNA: TGTGCCAGTCTCTCCCGGGCCAGGGGGTCACCCCTCCACTTT. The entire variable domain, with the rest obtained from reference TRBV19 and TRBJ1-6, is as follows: DGGITQSPKYLFRKEGQNVTLSCEQNLNHDAMYWYRQDPGQGLRLIYYSQIVNDFQKGDIAEGYSVSREKKESFPLTVTSAQKNPTAFYLCASLSRARGSPLHFGNGTRLTVT.

The CDR3: CAWTRDSNYGYTF. CDR3 DNA sequence: TGTGCCTGGACAAGAGACTCTAACTATGGCTACACCTTC. V usage is TRBV30 and J usage is TRBJ1-2; D is undetermined. The CDR3 has 13 amino acids. V dropped 4 bases and J dropped 0 bases, with 9 bases sitting between them. Germline assignment: CDR1 GTSNPN and CDR2 SVGIG (reference sequence).

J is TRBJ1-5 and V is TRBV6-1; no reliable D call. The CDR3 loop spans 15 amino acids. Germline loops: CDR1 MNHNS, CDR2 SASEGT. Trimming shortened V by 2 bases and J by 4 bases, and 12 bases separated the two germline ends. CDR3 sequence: CASSELPGTNQPQHF. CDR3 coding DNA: TGTGCCAGCAGTGAATTACCGGGCACAAATCAGCCCCAGCATTTT.

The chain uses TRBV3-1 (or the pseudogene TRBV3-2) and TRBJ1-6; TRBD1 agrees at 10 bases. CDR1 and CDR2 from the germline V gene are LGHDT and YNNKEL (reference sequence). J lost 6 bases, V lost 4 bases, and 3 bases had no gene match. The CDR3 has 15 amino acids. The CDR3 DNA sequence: TGTGCCAGCAGCCCTCGACAGGGGGCTAATTCACCCCTCCACTTT. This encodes CASSPRQGANSPLHF.

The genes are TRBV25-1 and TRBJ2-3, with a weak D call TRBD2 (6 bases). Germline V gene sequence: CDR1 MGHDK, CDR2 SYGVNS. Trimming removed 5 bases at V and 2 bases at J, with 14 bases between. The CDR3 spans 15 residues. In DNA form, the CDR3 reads TGTGCCAGCAGTCACGGGACTGAGTCCACAGATACGCAGTATTTT. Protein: CASSHGTESTDTQYF.

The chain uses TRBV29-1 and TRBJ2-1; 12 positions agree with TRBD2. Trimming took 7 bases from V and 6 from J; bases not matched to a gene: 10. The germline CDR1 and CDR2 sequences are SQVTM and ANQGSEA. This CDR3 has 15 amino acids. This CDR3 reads CSALITSGGPNEQFF. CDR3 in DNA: TGCAGCGCCCTGATAACTAGCGGGGGGCCCAATGAGCAGTTCTTC.

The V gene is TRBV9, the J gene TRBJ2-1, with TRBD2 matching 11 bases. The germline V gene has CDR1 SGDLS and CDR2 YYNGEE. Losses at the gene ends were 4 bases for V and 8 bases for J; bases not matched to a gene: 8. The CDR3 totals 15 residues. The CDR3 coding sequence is TGTGCCAGCAGCTCCCAAGGACTAGCGGGCGATGAGCAGTTCTTC. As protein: CASSSQGLAGDEQFF.

The CDR3 is CAIREGPEAFF. The CDR3 DNA reads as TGTGCCATCAGGGAAGGTCCCGAAGCTTTCTTT. This chain uses TRBV10-3 with TRBJ1-1; D not certain. The CDR3 consists of 11 residues. The germline V gene encodes CDR1 ENHRY and CDR2 SYGVKD. Trimming cost V 6 bases and J 8 bases, with 10 bases left between them.

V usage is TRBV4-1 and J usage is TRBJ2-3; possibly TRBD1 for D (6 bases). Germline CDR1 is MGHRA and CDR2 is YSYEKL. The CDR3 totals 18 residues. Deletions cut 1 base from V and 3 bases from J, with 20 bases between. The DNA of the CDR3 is TGCGCCAGCAGCCAAGTATTAGAGGGCCAGGGGCAAACAGATACGCAGTATTTT. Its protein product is CASSQVLEGQGQTDTQYF.

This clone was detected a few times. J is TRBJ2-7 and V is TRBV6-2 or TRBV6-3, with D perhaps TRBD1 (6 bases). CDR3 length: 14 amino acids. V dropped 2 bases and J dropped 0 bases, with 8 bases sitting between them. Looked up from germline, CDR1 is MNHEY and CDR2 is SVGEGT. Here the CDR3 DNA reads TGTGCCAGCAGTTACGGGGGCTTCTCCTACGAGCAGTACTTC. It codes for CASSYGGFSYEQYF.

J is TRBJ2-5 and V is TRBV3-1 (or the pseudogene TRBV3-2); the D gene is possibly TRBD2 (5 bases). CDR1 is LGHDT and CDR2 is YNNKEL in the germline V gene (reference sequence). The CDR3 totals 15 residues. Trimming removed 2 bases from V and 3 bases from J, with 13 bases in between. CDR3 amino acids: CASSQTPPSKETQYF. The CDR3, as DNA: TGTGCCAGCAGCCAAACCCCCCCTAGCAAAGAGACCCAGTACTTC.

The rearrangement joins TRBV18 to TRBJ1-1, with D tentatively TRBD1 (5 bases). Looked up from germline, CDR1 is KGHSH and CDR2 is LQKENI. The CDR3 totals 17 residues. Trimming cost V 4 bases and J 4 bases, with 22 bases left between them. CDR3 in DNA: TGTGCCAGCTCACAGCAACAGGTGGGGCAGGGTGCCACTGAAGCTTTCTTT. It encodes CASSQQQVGQGATEAFF.

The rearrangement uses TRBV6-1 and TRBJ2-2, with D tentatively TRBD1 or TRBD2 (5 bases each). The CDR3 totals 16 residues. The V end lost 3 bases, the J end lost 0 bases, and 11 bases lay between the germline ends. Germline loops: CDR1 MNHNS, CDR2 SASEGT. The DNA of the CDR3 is TGTGCCAGCAGTGATAGAGGGACGGCGAACACCGGGGAGCTGTTTTTT. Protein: CASSDRGTANTGELFF.

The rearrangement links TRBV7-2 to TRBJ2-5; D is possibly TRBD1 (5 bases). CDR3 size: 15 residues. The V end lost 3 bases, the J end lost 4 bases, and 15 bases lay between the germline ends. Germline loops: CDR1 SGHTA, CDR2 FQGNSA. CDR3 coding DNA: TGTGCCAGCAGCTTTGGGCAGGGCGGAAGAGAGACCCAGTACTTC. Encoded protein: CASSFGQGGRETQYF. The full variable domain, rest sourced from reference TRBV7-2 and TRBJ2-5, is GAGVSQSPSNKVTEKGKDVELRCDPISGHTALYWYRQSLGQGLEFLIYFQGNSAPDKSGLPSDRFSAERTGGSVSTLTIQRTQQEDSAVYLCASSFGQGGRETQYFGPGTRLLVL.

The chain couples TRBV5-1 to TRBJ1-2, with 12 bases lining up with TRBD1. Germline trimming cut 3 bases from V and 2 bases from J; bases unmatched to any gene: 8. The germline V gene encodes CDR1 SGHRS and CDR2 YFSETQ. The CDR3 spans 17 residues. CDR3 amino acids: CASSWSRDRGLNYGYTF. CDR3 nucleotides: TGCGCCAGCAGCTGGTCCCGGGACAGGGGGCTAAACTATGGCTACACCTTC.

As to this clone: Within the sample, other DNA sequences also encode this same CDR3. The DNA of the CDR3 is TGTGCCAGCAGTTACTCTGGGCGTAATGAAAAACTGTTTTTT. Its translation: CASSYSGRNEKLFF. J is TRBJ1-4 and V is TRBV6-5; D not certain. The length of the CDR3 is 14 residues. Germline V gives CDR1 MNHEY, CDR2 SVGAGI. Trimming shortened V by 0 bases and J by 4 bases, and 6 bases separated the two germline ends.

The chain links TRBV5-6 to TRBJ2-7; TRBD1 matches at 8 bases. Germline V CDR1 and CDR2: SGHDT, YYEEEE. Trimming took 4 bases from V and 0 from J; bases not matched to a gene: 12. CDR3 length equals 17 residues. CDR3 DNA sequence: TGTGCCAGCAGCCCAAATGGGGGACAGGCGTTCTCCTACGAGCAGTACTTC. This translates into CASSPNGGQAFSYEQYF. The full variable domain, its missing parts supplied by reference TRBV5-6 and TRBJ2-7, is DAGVTQSPTHLIKTRGQQVTLRCSPKSGHDTVSWYQQALGQGPQFIFQYYEEEERQRGNFPDRFSGHQFPNYSSELNVNALLLGDSALYLCASSPNGGQAFSYEQYFGPGTRLTVT.

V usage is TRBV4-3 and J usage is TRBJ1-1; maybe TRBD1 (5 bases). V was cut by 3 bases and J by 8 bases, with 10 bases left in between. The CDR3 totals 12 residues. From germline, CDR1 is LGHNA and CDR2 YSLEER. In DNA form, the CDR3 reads TGCGCCAGCAGCCAGAAGGGGAGGGAAGCTTTCTTT. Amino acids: CASSQKGREAFF.

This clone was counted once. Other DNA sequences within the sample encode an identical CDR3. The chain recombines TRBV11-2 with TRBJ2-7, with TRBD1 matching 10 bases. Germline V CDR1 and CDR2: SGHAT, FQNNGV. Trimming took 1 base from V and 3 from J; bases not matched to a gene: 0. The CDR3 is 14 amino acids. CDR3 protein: CASSLGDRGYEQYF. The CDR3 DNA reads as TGTGCCAGCAGCTTAGGGGACAGGGGCTACGAGCAGTACTTC.

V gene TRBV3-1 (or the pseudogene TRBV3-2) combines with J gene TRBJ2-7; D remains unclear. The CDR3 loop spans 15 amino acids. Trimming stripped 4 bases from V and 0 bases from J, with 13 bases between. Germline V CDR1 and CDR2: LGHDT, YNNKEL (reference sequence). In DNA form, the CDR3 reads TGTGCCAGCAGCCCCTCTTTTGTAACCTCCTACGAGCAGTACTTC. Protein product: CASSPSFVTSYEQYF.

The CDR3 reads CASSLAHSGFADYGYTF. The CDR3 DNA follows: TGTGCCAGCAGCTTGGCACACTCAGGGTTTGCGGACTATGGCTACACCTTC. The chain has TRBV5-4 and TRBJ1-2, with D tentatively TRBD1 (5 bases). Trimming stripped 0 bases from V and 3 bases from J, with 18 bases between. Germline V gene lookup returns CDR1 SGHNT and CDR2 YYREEE (reference sequence). The CDR3 has 17 amino acids.

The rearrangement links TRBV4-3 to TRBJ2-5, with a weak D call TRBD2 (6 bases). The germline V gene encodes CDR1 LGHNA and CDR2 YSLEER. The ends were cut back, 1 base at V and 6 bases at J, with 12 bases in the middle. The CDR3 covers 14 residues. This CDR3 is CASSQVGGIQTQYF. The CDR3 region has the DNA TGCGCCAGCAGCCAAGTAGGAGGGATACAGACCCAGTACTTC.

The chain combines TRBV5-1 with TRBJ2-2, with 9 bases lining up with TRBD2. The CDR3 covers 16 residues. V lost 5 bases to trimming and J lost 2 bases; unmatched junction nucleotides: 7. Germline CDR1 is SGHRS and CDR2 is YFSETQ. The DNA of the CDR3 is TGCGCCAGCAGACCCAGCGGGGGGACCAACACCGGGGAGCTGTTTTTT. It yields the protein CASRPSGGTNTGELFF.